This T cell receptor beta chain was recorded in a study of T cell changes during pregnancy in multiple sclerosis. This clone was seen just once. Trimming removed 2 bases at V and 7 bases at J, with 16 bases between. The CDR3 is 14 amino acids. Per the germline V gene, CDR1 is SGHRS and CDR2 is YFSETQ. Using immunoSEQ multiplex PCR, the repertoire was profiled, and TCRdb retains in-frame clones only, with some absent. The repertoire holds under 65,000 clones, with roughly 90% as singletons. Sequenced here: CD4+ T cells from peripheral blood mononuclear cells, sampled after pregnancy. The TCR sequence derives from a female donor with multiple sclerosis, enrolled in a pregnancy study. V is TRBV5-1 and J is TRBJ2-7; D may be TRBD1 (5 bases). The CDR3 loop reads CASSFRALGLEQYF. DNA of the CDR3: TGCGCCAGCAGCTTCAGGGCCCTGGGTTTAGAGCAGTACTTC.